The 15 T cell receptor beta chains below were found in one sample sequenced in a study of persistence of HIV-infected CD4 T cells. Cells were stimulated with CMV-infected fibroblast lysates at about 9.4 ug/mL. Sorted nonresponding memory CD4+ T cells were CD40L-negative, CD69-negative, CD45RO-high. Their antigen targets remain unknown. The libraries were made with immunoSEQ version 4 in survey mode. Clones were read by immunoSEQ multiplex PCR, and TCRdb kept only the in-frame ones, dropping some. The sample contains more than 30,000 clones, about 81% of which appear only once. The sample in question was CD4+ T cells sorted from PBMCs after approximately 19-hour stimulation, obtained from a patient who received antiretroviral therapy. The receptors come from an adult woman with HIV who was CMV-seropositive.

This clone was found once. The V call is TRBV6-5, the J call TRBJ2-5, with a tentative D call TRBD2 (7 bases). The V gene lost 0 bases and the J gene lost 5 bases, with 10 bases spanning the gap. This CDR3 has 14 amino acids. Germline CDR1 reads MNHEY; CDR2 reads SVGAGI. CDR3 residues: CASSYSGGLETQYF. For the CDR3, the DNA is TGTGCCAGCAGTTACTCGGGGGGGCTGGAGACCCAGTACTTC.

The J gene is TRBJ2-7, the V gene TRBV7-9, with 8 nucleotides matching TRBD1. The CDR3 spans 13 residues. Trimming at V came to 7 bases and at J to 5 bases, leaving 7 bases not matched to a gene. Germline V lookup: CDR1 SEHNR, CDR2 FQNEAQ (reference sequence). CDR3 nucleotide sequence: TGTGCCAGCAACCGACAGGGGCGAGACGAGCAGTACTTC. This encodes CASNRQGRDEQYF.

The J gene is TRBJ2-7, the V gene TRBV5-1, with D maybe TRBD1 (7 bases). There are 15 residues in the CDR3. Trimming left V 4 bases short and J 0 bases short, with 14 bases between. The germline V gene encodes CDR1 SGHRS and CDR2 YFSETQ. In nucleotides, the CDR3 is TGCGCCAGCAGCCCGCGGGACAGTTTCTCCTACGAGCAGTACTTC. Translating gives CASSPRDSFSYEQYF. Full variable domain (rest looked up from reference TRBV5-1 and TRBJ2-7): KAGVTQTPRYLIKTRGQQVTLSCSPISGHRSVSWYQQTPGQGLQFLFEYFSETQRNKGNFPGRFSGRQFSNSRSEMNVSTLELGDSALYLCASSPRDSFSYEQYFGPGTRLTVT.

This clone occurred once. This sample also contains other DNA sequences that code for the same CDR3. This sequence joins TRBV6-5 and TRBJ1-1, with D perhaps matching TRBD1 (6 bases). V lost 3 bases to trimming and J lost 1 base, with 9 bases between them. CDR1 is MNHEY and CDR2 is SVGAGI in the germline V gene. The CDR3 covers 14 residues. DNA for the CDR3: TGTGCCAGCAGTTATTTACAGGGGAACACTGAAGCTTTCTTT. Translating it yields CASSYLQGNTEAFF.

The chain joins TRBV23-1 to TRBJ2-7; D remains ambiguous. TRBV23-1 qualifies as an ORF whose function is uncertain. The length of the CDR3 is 14 residues. Trimming stripped 1 base from V and 9 bases from J, with 16 bases between. This CDR3 is CASSQFLDRPGQYF. CDR3 nucleotides: TGCGCCAGCAGTCAATTCCTGGACCGACCTGGGCAGTACTTC.

This rearrangement joins TRBV6-2 or TRBV6-3 to TRBJ2-3; 10 bases line up with TRBD1. CDR3 size: 15 residues. Germline CDR1 reads MNHEY; CDR2 reads SVGEGT. V lost 6 bases, J lost 3 bases, and 6 bases stayed unmatched. In nucleotides, the CDR3 is TGTGCCAGCAGCCCCGGACAGGGGGTGACAGATACGCAGTATTTT. Its translation is CASSPGQGVTDTQYF.

This chain uses TRBV19 with TRBJ2-2; D ambiguous. V gave up 4 bases and J gave up 5 bases, with 11 bases separating them. Per germline, CDR1 LNHDA and CDR2 SQIVND (reference sequence). CDR3 size: 14 residues. CDR3 nucleotide sequence: TGTGCCAGTAGTACCCAGAGAGGTACCGGGGAGCTGTTTTTT. Its protein is CASSTQRGTGELFF.

V is TRBV19 and J is TRBJ2-2, with a weak D call TRBD2 (5 bases). The CDR3 is made up of 15 amino acids. V was trimmed by 5 bases and J by 6 bases, leaving 16 bases between them. CDR1 and CDR2 from the germline V gene are LNHDA and SQIVND (reference sequence). For the CDR3, the DNA is TGTGCCAGTAGTCCAACTAGGGCAGGACCCGGGGAGCTGTTTTTT. Residues: CASSPTRAGPGELFF.

The chain links TRBV27 to TRBJ2-7; 10 nucleotides agree with TRBD2. The J segment lost 2 bases and the V segment lost 5 bases, leaving 3 bases of the junction unmatched. The CDR3 has 14 amino acids. In germline, CDR1 is MNHEY, CDR2 SMNVEV (reference sequence). This CDR3 reads CASSTAGGAYEQYF. The CDR3 bases are TGTGCCAGCAGTACAGCGGGAGGGGCCTACGAGCAGTACTTC.

In its sample, this clone was seen a few times. The chain carries TRBV7-2 and TRBJ1-1, with D hard to call. The CDR3 loop spans 14 amino acids. V lost 0 bases and J 4 bases, leaving 9 bases between the germline ends. Germline V CDR1 and CDR2: SGHTA, FQGNSA. The CDR3 bases are TGTGCCAGCAGCTTAGCGTCAGGAGGCACTGAAGCTTTCTTT. It specifies CASSLASGGTEAFF.

The J gene is TRBJ1-1, the V gene TRBV29-1; D not certain. The CDR3 is made up of 13 amino acids. Trimming cost V 3 bases and J 1 base, with 9 bases left between them. CDR1 and CDR2 from the germline V gene are SQVTM and ANQGSEA. The CDR3 is CSVEVRKNTEAFF. Written as DNA, the CDR3 is TGCAGCGTTGAGGTCAGGAAGAACACTGAAGCTTTCTTT.

The chain carries TRBV4-1 and TRBJ1-3; possible D gene TRBD1, 5 bases. The V end was cut by 3 bases, the J end by 2 bases, with 14 bases between. The CDR3 loop spans 16 amino acids. Germline CDR1 MGHRA, CDR2 YSYEKL. This CDR3 is CASSHSGGGTGNTIYF. In DNA, the CDR3 is TGCGCCAGCAGCCATAGTGGGGGAGGGACTGGAAACACCATATATTTT.

As regards this clone: One end of the junction fails to match germline, which may point to a read error. The gene calls are TRBV5-4 and TRBJ1-1; TRBD1 might be the D (5 bases). The CDR3 covers 11 residues. Germline V CDR1 and CDR2: SGHNT, YYREEE (reference sequence). The CDR3 reads CASSFHPGTRF. The CDR3 region has the DNA TGTGCCAGCAGCTTCCACCCCGGGACCCGCTTT.

The rearrangement links TRBV3-1 (or the pseudogene TRBV3-2) to TRBJ2-1; D remains unclear. With 4 bases removed from V and 0 bases from J, the gap between germline ends came to 7 bases. Per the germline V gene, CDR1 is LGHDT and CDR2 is YNNKEL (reference sequence). The CDR3 runs to 14 residues. The CDR3 reads CASSPLSSYNEQFF. The CDR3 DNA follows: TGTGCCAGCAGCCCTTTAAGCTCCTACAATGAGCAGTTCTTC.

This clone was observed once. This chain uses TRBV19 with TRBJ2-1; D is unclear. The germline V gene has CDR1 LNHDA and CDR2 SQIVND (reference sequence). This CDR3 is 18 amino acids long. Trimming cost V 9 bases and J 0 bases, with 24 bases left between them. The CDR3 is CARDIGQASLISYNEQFF. The CDR3 coding sequence is TGTGCCAGGGATATTGGGCAGGCATCCCTCATCTCCTACAATGAGCAGTTCTTC. Full variable domain (missing parts from reference TRBV19 and TRBJ2-1): DGGITQSPKYLFRKEGQNVTLSCEQNLNHDAMYWYRQDPGQGLRLIYYSQIVNDFQKGDIAEGYSVSREKKESFPLTVTSAQKNPTAFYLCARDIGQASLISYNEQFFGPGTRLTVL.